This paragraph covers one TCR beta chain sequence. Its antigen is not yet known. One end of the junction does not line up with germline, which may come from a read error. This specimen comes from a study of blood T cells in healthy people across ages (dated by TCRdb to between 2014 and 2017). About the study as a whole: In model experiments, roughly one uniquely barcoded TCR beta cDNA molecule per two T cells was captured by template switching. Donors were grouped into four age groups: young (average 16 years), middle-aged (roughly 37), aged (approximately 58) and long-lived (about 90). Two additional independent replicas of 1 million unique cDNA reads from the same blood draw were analyzed for two donors (one aged 18 to 30 and one aged 80 or older). Using deep sequencing normalized with unique cDNA molecular identifiers, the study measured how TCR beta repertoire diversity changes with age. To avoid experimental bias, donors of different ages were spread randomly across the sequencing lanes.

Summary of the overall study and its limitations: Because donor CMV infection status was unknown, age-related changes in expanded clonotypes were potentially confounded. A strong correlation was found between observed TCR beta diversity and the percentage of naive T cells measured by flow cytometry. Observed TCR beta diversity per million T cells fell roughly linearly with age, and a significant reduction was already apparent by age approximately 41. Compared with the aged group, the long-lived group had more naive CD4+ T cells, fewer expanded clones and increased TCR diversity, a pattern suggesting age selection. Conclusive comparison of naive and antigen-experienced compartments was prevented by the profiling of bulk unsorted PBMCs. Total diversity estimates from one million sequenced T cells were considered lower bounds and underestimates.

The donors were 40 or so Caucasian individuals from Russia, aged roughly 6 to 100 years, who were systemically healthy. Each donor gave 8 to 10 milliliters of peripheral blood, drawn into EDTA-treated Vacutainer tubes. PBMCs were isolated by Ficoll-Paque density-gradient centrifugation, with at least 7 million obtained per sample. Trizol reagent was used to extract total RNA from the PBMCs, yielding at least 5.5 micrograms per sample. For every donor, flow cytometry on a PBMC aliquot measured the percentage of naive CD45RAhigh/CD27high T cells. The germline V gene yields SGHTA for CDR1 and FQGNSA for CDR2. From the cysteine through the phenylalanine, the CDR3 covers 17 amino acids. Here the CDR3 DNA is all that survives: 51 bases in frame from base 1. Library method: 5' RACE. This sample was sequenced with an Illumina HiSeq 2500. The second PCR ran for roughly 7 to 11 cycles and used a J-beta primer mix along with a sample-barcoded 5' primer. A template-switch 5' adaptor carrying 12 random nucleotides introduced a unique molecular identifier onto each TCR beta cDNA molecule. At least 2.5 million CDR3-containing paired-end reads were obtained from each sample. First-strand cDNA synthesis was performed from all RNA using the Mint cDNA synthesis kit, with priming by a TRBC-specific oligonucleotide. All cDNA was treated with uracil-DNA glycosylase and then went through a first 18-cycle PCR with the universal primers M1SS and BC2_uni_R. In the source study's methods: For normalization, 1 million high-quality reads were randomly selected from each sample, with every read carrying a distinct molecular identifier. Reads with shared molecular identifiers were discarded instead of being binned into consensus sequences. MiTCR, with a Q25 quality threshold and the strictest error-elimination algorithm, was used for CDR3 identification, clonotype clustering and error correction. A nonparametric unseen species model with Euler transformation was used to estimate a lower bound on total TCR beta diversity. TCRdb reanalyzed the raw reads on its own, using fastp at Q25 for trimming and MiXCR for clone calling, and kept in-frame beta chains. Rows with one shared CDR3 protein collapse into an entry with the most common genes and DNA. TCRdb, not the authors, supplied the V and J calls. The sample table shows 650,000 to 800,000 distinct CDR3 sequences, and around 42% are seen once. 15% to 25% of the sample rests with the top ten.

Rearrangement joined TRBV7-2 to TRBJ2-1; TRBD2 aligns with 15 central bases. This clonotype originated in a man aged 55-75 years in good health. Sequenced: blood. The CDR3 protein: CVSSLGGTSGGSDEQFF. The nucleotide sequence is given as TGTGTCAGCAGCTTAGGGGGGACTAGCGGGGGGAGTGATGAGCAGTTCTTC.